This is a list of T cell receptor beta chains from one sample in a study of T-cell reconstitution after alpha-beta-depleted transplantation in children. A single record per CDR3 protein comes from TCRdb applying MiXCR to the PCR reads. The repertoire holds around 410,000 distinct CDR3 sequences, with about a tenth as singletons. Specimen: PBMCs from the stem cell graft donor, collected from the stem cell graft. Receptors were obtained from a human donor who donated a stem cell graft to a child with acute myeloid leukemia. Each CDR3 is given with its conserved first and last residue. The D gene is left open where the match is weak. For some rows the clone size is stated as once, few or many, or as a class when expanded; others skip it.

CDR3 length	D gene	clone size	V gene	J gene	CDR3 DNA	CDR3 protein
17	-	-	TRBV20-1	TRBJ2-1	TGCTGCGCCAACCCGGAGGGGCCGACGAGCTCCTACAATGAGCAGTTCTTC	CCANPEGPTSSYNEQFF
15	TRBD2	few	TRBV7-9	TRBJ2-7	TGTGCCAGCAGCCAGACTAGCGGGAGCCCATACGAGCAGTACTTC	CASSQTSGSPYEQYF
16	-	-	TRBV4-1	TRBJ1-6	TGCGCCAGCAGCCAGGAACGGACGGCTTATAATTCACCCCTCCACTTT	CASSQERTAYNSPLHF
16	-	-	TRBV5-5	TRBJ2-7	TGTGCCAGCAGCTTACAGGCACGATCCCATCCCTACGAGCAGTACTTC	CASSLQARSHPYEQYF
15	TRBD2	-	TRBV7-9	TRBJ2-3	TGTGCCAGCAGCGTAGCGGGAGGTTTCACAGATACGCAGTATTTT	CASSVAGGFTDTQYF
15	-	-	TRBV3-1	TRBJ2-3	TGTGCCTGCAGCCCGCGCGTAGGGAGCACAGATACGCAGTATTTT	CACSPRVGSTDTQYF
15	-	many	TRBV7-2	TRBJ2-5	TGTGCCAGCAGCTTCATCAAGCGGAAACAAGAGACCCAGTACTTC	CASSFIKRKQETQYF
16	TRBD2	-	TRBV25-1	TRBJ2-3	TGTGCCAGCAGTGAACCGGCTAGCGGGAAGGCAGATACGCAGTATTTT	CASSEPASGKADTQYF
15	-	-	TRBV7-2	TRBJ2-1	TGTGCCAGCAGCTTAGCGCGGACAGCCTACAATGAGCAGTTCTTC	CASSLARTAYNEQFF
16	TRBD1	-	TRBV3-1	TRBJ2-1	TGTGCCAGCAGCTGGGACAGGGTATCCCCCATTGGTGAGCAGTTCTTC	CASSWDRVSPIGEQFF
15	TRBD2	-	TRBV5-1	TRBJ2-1	TGCGCCAGCAGCCCTACTAGCGGACCCAGCGGTGAGCAGTTCTTC	CASSPTSGPSGEQFF
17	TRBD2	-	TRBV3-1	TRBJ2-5	TGTGCCAGCAGCTTCAGACTAGCGGGGGTCCGTCAAGAGACCCAGTACTTC	CASSFRLAGVRQETQYF
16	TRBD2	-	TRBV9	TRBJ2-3	TGTGCCAGCAGCCCGGAGAGGACTAGCGGGATGGATACGCAGTATTTT	CASSPERTSGMDTQYF
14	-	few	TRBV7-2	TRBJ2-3	TGTGCCAGCAGCCCACAGACTAGGGGCGATACGCAGTATTTT	CASSPQTRGDTQYF
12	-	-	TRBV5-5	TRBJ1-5	TGTGCCAGCAGCTCACAGAATCAGCCCCAGCATTTT	CASSSQNQPQHF
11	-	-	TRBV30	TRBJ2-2	TGTGCCTGGAGTTGGGCCGGGGAGCTGTTTTTT	CAWSWAGELFF
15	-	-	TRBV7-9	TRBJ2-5	TGTGCCAGCAGCCCTAATCTGGGGGGAAAAGAGACCCAGTACTTC	CASSPNLGGKETQYF
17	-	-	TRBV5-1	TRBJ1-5	TGCGCCAGCAGCCCGGGTTTTGGCCTATATAGCAATCAGCCCCAGCATTTT	CASSPGFGLYSNQPQHF
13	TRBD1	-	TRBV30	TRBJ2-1	TGTGCGCGTGACAGGGGTATTTACAATGAGCAGTTCTTC	CARDRGIYNEQFF
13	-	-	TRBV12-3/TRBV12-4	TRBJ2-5	TGTGCCGGCAAAACTAGGGGGTTCGGGACCCAGTACTTC	CAGKTRGFGTQYF
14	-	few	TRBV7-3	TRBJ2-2	TGTGCCAGCAGCTTTGGACCAGACACCGGGGAGCTGTTTTTT	CASSFGPDTGELFF
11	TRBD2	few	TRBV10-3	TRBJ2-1	TGTGCCATCGGGGCGCGGGAGTGGCCGTTCTTC	CAIGAREWPFF
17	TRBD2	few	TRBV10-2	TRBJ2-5	TGCGCCAGCAGTGAGTCTGGACTAGCGGGGGGTAGAGAGACCCAGTACTTC	CASSESGLAGGRETQYF
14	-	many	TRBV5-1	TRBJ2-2	TGCGCCAGCAGCTTGGATGGGGACACCGGGGAGCTGTTTTTT	CASSLDGDTGELFF
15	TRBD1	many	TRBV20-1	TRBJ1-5	TGCAGTGCTAGGGAACAGGGGGACCACAATCAGCCCCAGCATTTT	CSAREQGDHNQPQHF
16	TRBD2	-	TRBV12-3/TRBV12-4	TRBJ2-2	TGTGCCAGCAGTAAAGCTAGCGGGAGTATCTCCGGGGAGCTGTTTTTT	CASSKASGSISGELFF
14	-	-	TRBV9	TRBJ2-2	TGTGCCAGCAGCGCGGGCGAGGCCACCGGGGAGCTGTTTTTT	CASSAGEATGELFF
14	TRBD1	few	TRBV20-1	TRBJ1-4	TGCAGTGCTTCGCGACAGGGGGCTTTGGAAAAACTGTTTTTT	CSASRQGALEKLFF
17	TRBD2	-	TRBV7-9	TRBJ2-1	TGTGCCAGCAGCTTAACCCCGACTAGCGGGAGATTGGGTGAGCAGTTCTTC	CASSLTPTSGRLGEQFF
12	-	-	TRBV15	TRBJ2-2	TGTGCCACCAGCATGCGAATCGGGGAGCTGTTTTTT	CATSMRIGELFF
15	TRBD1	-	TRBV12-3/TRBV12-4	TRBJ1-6	TGTGCCAGCAGTCGAGTCGGACAGGGGTTTTCACCCCTCCACTTT	CASSRVGQGFSPLHF
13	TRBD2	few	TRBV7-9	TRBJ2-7	TGTGCCAGCAGCTTCAGCGGGATCTACGAGCAGTACTTC	CASSFSGIYEQYF
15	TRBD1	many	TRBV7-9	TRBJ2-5	TGTGCCAGCAGCCGAGGACAGGGGGCACAAGAGACCCAGTACTTC	CASSRGQGAQETQYF
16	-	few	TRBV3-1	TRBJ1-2	TGTGCCAGCAGCCCGAGCGACAGGAGGAGTGGGGATGGCTACACCTTC	CASSPSDRRSGDGYTF
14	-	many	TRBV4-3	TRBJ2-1	TGCGCCAGCAGCCATCACACTGGCTACAATGAGCAGTTCTTC	CASSHHTGYNEQFF
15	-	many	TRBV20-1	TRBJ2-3	TGCAGTGCTAGCTTCGGGCAGGGGATTGCAGATACGCAGTATTTT	CSASFGQGIADTQYF
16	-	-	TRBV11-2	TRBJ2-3	TGTGCCAGCAGCCCTCGATGGGGTATCCTGGCAGATACGCAGTATTTT	CASSPRWGILADTQYF
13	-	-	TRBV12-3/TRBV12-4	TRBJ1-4	TGTGCCAGCAGTTTCTCTTCGGGTGAAAAACTGTTTTTT	CASSFSSGEKLFF
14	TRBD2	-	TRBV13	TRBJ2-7	TGTGCCAGCAGCTTCTTAGCGGGGACCTACGAGCAGTACTTC	CASSFLAGTYEQYF
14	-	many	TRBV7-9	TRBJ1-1	TGTGCCAGCAGCTTAGTACTCAGGAACACTGAAGCTTTCTTT	CASSLVLRNTEAFF
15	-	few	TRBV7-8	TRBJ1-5	TGTGCCAGCAGCTCGGGACGGTATAGCAATCAGCCCCAGCATTTT	CASSSGRYSNQPQHF
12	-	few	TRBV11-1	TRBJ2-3	TGTGCCAGCACCCTAGGCACAGATACGCAGTATTTT	CASTLGTDTQYF
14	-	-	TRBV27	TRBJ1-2	TGTGCCAGCAGTGCCAATACAGTCCTAGGGGGCTACACCTTC	CASSANTVLGGYTF
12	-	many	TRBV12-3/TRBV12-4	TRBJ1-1	TGTGCCAGCAGTAGCCAGAACACTGAAGCTTTCTTT	CASSSQNTEAFF
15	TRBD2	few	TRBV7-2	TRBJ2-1	TGTGCCAGCAGCGTAAGGACTAGCGGGATGAATGAGCAGTTCTTC	CASSVRTSGMNEQFF
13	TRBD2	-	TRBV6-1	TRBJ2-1	TGTGCCACAGGACTAGCGGGGCCCAATGAGCAGTTCTTC	CATGLAGPNEQFF
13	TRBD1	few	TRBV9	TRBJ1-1	TGTGCCAGCTCCACCGGGACAGGGAGGCGAGCTTTCTTT	CASSTGTGRRAFF
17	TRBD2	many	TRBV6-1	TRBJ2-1	TGTGCCAGCAGTACGGGACTAGGCCAAAGCTCCTACAATGAGCAGTTCTTC	CASSTGLGQSSYNEQFF
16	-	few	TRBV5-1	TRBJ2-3	TGCGCCAGCAGCTTGGTTCCGAAATCAAGCACAGATACGCAGTATTTT	CASSLVPKSSTDTQYF
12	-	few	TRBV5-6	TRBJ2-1	TGTGCCAGCAGCCTGGGGTCGGCCATCGAGTTCTTC	CASSLGSAIEFF
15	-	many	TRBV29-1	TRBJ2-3	TGCAGCGTTGAATTGGGTCCGGGAAAGACAGATACGCAGTATTTT	CSVELGPGKTDTQYF
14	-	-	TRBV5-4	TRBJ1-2	TGTGCCAGCAGCCTGGAGGGTATTAACTATGGCTACACCTTC	CASSLEGINYGYTF
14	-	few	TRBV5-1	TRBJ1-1	TGCGCCAGCAGCTCGGAACAGGGAGGCACTGAAGCTTTCTTT	CASSSEQGGTEAFF
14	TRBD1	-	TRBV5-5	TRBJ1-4	TGTGCCAGCAGCACACTCGACAGGGAGGAAAAACTGTTTTTT	CASSTLDREEKLFF
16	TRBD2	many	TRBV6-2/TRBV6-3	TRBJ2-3	TGTGCCAGCAGTTACTCACTAGCGGGGAGCACAGATACGCAGTATTTT	CASSYSLAGSTDTQYF
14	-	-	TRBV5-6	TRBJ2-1	TGTGCCAGCAGCTTTACTAGACGGTACAATGAGCAGTTCTTC	CASSFTRRYNEQFF
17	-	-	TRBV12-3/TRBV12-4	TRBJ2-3	TGTGCCAGCTGCGGAGCTGGGAGCGGATCTAGCACAGATACGCAGTATTTT	CASCGAGSGSSTDTQYF
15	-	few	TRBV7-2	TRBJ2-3	TGTGCCAGCAGCTATGACTCAACTAGCACAGATACGCAGTATTTT	CASSYDSTSTDTQYF
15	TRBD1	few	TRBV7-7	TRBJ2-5	TGTGCTAGCAGCCCAACAGAGGGGGCCGGGGAGACCCAGTACTTC	CASSPTEGAGETQYF